This TCR beta chain was sequenced for a study of T cells in Graves' hyperthyroidism and ophthalmopathy. Authors of the study amplified TCR beta CDR3 regions from RNA transcripts. First-round RT-PCR with HTBI primers amplified the TCR CDR3 region. From the multiplex PCR reads, TCRdb called clonotypes with MiXCR, one entry per CDR3 protein. In the table there are approximately 360,000 distinct CDR3 sequences, roughly 14% of which are singletons. General study results and limits: Most thyroid clonotypes that were expanded above 0.001 also turned up in blood. Classification by a 13 V-J model distinguished ophthalmopathy from stable hyperthyroidism.

This clonotype has a handful of counts. Antigen specificity is unknown. Looked up from germline, CDR1 is SGHKS and CDR2 is YYEKEE (reference sequence). V was pared by 0 bases and J by 8 bases, with 8 bases between. The CDR3 runs 13 residues. In patients aged 18 to 65, hyperthyroidism was newly diagnosed, with duration under 2 months. Clinical symptoms, serum thyroxine and TRAb, thyroid ultrasound and orbital computed tomography were used for the diagnoses. The sequenced sample consisted of blood. The chain uses TRBV5-5 and TRBJ1-4; D is possibly TRBD1 (5 bases). This clonotype was obtained from a woman aged 18-30 years with Graves' hyperthyroidism that later progressed to Graves' ophthalmopathy. The CDR3 DNA reads as TGTGCCAGCAGCTTGGTCAGGGAGGAAAAACTGTTTTTT. This encodes CASSLVREEKLFF.